This T cell receptor beta chain stems from a study of T cell repertoires in cytomegalovirus infection. As for the study in general: Based on public TCR beta signatures, there were indications of CMV infection and of a matching HLA type. General observations from the study: The study identified carriers of CMV plus the relevant HLA from cumulative public TCR beta family frequency. Across the ex vivo response, the dominant clonotypes were HLA-C-restricted CMV-specific TCR beta clonotypes.

V was shortened by 5 bases and J by 11 bases, with 17 bases between the two germline ends. Per germline, CDR1 SEHNR and CDR2 FQNEAQ (reference sequence). CDR3 length: 13 amino acids. One entry per CDR3 protein, called by TCRdb with MiXCR from the reads. The data contain 630,000 or so distinct CDR3 sequences, more than 20% of them seen just once; the ten biggest clones take up less than 10%. A remark on this clonotype: The antigen is unknown.

J is TRBJ2-3 and V is TRBV7-9; D is unresolved. Sequencing input: CD8+ T cells from PBMCs. The sequence derives from a human donor in good health (CMV status not recorded). Some clones in this sample may be carry-over from other donors' samples. CDR3 nucleotide sequence: TGTGCCAGCAGCGATGCCTACCCGGTGGAGCAGTATTTT. As protein: CASSDAYPVEQYF.